The 5 T cell receptor beta chains below were found in one sample sequenced in a study of CD8+ T cells in alopecia areata. The authors extracted RNA and reverse transcribed it into cDNA as the sequencing template. Here immunoSEQ multiplex PCR was the method, and the copy in TCRdb shows in-frame clones only, minus some. The table lists 120,000 to 150,000 clones, around 47% of them singletons, with approximately 6.8% in the top ten. Sequencing was done on a sample of CD4+ T cells sorted from blood. Every receptor here comes from a human donor with alopecia areata.

This clone was counted only a few times. As DNA, the CDR3 is TGCAGCCTCCGCCGGGACTCCTATTTTAAGGATACGCAGTATTTT. Translating it yields CSLRRDSYFKDTQYF. The rearrangement joins TRBV29-1 to TRBJ2-3; D might be TRBD2 (6 bases). Trimming pared 8 bases from V and 6 bases from J, leaving 24 bases between. The CDR3 consists of 15 residues. Germline V gene lookup returns CDR1 SQVTM and CDR2 ANQGSEA.

CDR3 bases: TGCAGCGTTGGCAGGGCCCACACTGAAGCTTTCTTT. This encodes CSVGRAHTEAFF. This chain links TRBV29-1 with TRBJ1-1; D is perhaps TRBD1 (5 bases). Germline V lookup: CDR1 SQVTM, CDR2 ANQGSEA. The CDR3 extends over 12 amino acids. Trimming removed 4 bases from V and 3 bases from J, with 9 bases in between.

The sample holds a few counts of this clone. The chain is built from TRBV6-5 and TRBJ2-1; D uncertain. The V and J ends lost 5 bases and 7 bases respectively, with 6 bases between them. Germline assignment: CDR1 MNHEY and CDR2 SVGAGI. CDR3 length equals 11 residues. The CDR3 loop reads CASSLLNEQFF. As DNA, the CDR3 is TGTGCCAGCAGTCTGTTGAATGAGCAGTTCTTC.

The chain joins TRBV4-1 to TRBJ2-5; 8 bases line up with TRBD2. This CDR3 is 15 amino acids long. Germline assignment: CDR1 MGHRA and CDR2 YSYEKL. V lost 2 bases to trimming and J lost 1 base; unmatched junction nucleotides: 3. The CDR3 sequence is CASSQRGLGQETQYF. The DNA for the CDR3 is TGCGCCAGCAGCCAAAGGGGACTAGGCCAAGAGACCCAGTACTTC.

The V and J genes are TRBV30 and TRBJ1-4; D is perhaps TRBD1 (5 bases). The CDR3 is 14 amino acids. Germline values: CDR1 GTSNPN, CDR2 SVGIG (reference sequence). The V and J ends lost 4 bases and 7 bases respectively, with 16 bases between them. For the CDR3, the DNA is TGTGCCTGGACCGCTCTCGGGGGTGGTGAAAAACTGTTTTTT. Its protein product is CAWTALGGGEKLFF.